This T cell receptor beta chain emerged from a study of OX40 agonist ivuxolimab in advanced cancers. The wider study: The dose-escalation cohort had hepatocellular carcinoma, melanoma, renal cell or head and neck cancer.

CDR3 length: 16 residues. Germline assignment: CDR1 LGHNA and CDR2 YNFKEQ. Trimming cost V 1 base and J 2 bases, with 13 bases left between them. Clones were read by immunoSEQ multiplex PCR, and TCRdb kept only the in-frame ones, dropping some. The repertoire holds about 69,000 clones, 80% to 90% seen once, with approximately 4% in the top ten. V and J are TRBV4-2 and TRBJ2-3; possible D gene TRBD1, 6 bases. The sequence was collected from an adult with an advanced solid tumor such as melanoma, head and neck, liver or kidney cancer. The starting material was CD4+ or CD8+ T cells sorted from blood, obtained in a trial of the OX40 agonist ivuxolimab. The CDR3 DNA sequence: TGTGCCAGCAGCCAAGGAGGCCAGGGGCTCACAGATACGCAGTATTTT. Its translation is CASSQGGQGLTDTQYF.